The TCR beta chain under discussion was sequenced for a study of blood T cell repertoires in COVID-19. Across the study: The United States, Italy and Spain supplied acute and convalescent COVID-19 samples. In each case, the material was cDNA or gDNA derived from T cells, B-cell-depleted T cells, or PBMCs.

Original processing notes: Quantification of nucleated cells was approximated via reference gene primer amplification. Sequenced by immunoSEQ multiplex PCR; TCRdb stores in-frame clones only, minus some. Clone size and V and J calls were adopted from that table, with D and trimming inferred from the DNA. This sample has about 88,000 clones, with more than 75% found just once. V lost 4 bases, J lost 5 bases, and 3 bases stayed unmatched. Germline V CDR1 and CDR2: SGHRS, YFSETQ. CDR3 length equals 16 residues. This chain uses TRBV5-1 with TRBJ2-2, with TRBD2 matching over 15 bases. The sequence was collected from a woman in her 70s with acute or convalescent COVID-19. Sequencing used peripheral blood. The CDR3 protein is CASSRGLAGGTGELFF. CDR3 nucleotide sequence: TGCGCCAGCAGCCGCGGACTAGCGGGAGGGACCGGGGAGCTGTTTTTT. Full variable domain (remainder filled in from reference TRBV5-1 and TRBJ2-2): KAGVTQTPRYLIKTRGQQVTLSCSPISGHRSVSWYQQTPGQGLQFLFEYFSETQRNKGNFPGRFSGRQFSNSRSEMNVSTLELGDSALYLCASSRGLAGGTGELFFGEGSRLTVL.